This is a list of T cell receptor beta chains from one sample in a study of blood T cell repertoires in COVID-19. TCRdb keeps only in-frame clones here, not all; method: immunoSEQ multiplex PCR. The sample carries some 250,000 clones, about 84% recorded once. What was sequenced was peripheral blood. These receptor sequences come from a man older than 75 with acute or convalescent COVID-19. Each CDR3 is given with its conserved first and last residue. The order of the fields is D gene, V gene, J gene, clone size, CDR3 protein, CDR3 DNA. D genes are given only for firm matches. Clone sizes are given selectively: once, few, many, or a class where the clone is expanded.

-,TRBV27,TRBJ2-6,-,CASSKIGAGFSGANVLTF,TGTGCCAGCAGTAAAATTGGGGCAGGTTTCTCTGGGGCCAACGTCCTGACTTTC
TRBD1,TRBV6-1,TRBJ2-1,few,CASSERQGWSEQFF,TGTGCCAGCAGTGAACGACAGGGGTGGAGTGAGCAGTTCTTC
-,TRBV7-8,TRBJ2-3,-,CASSIGHTLDTQYF,TGTGCCAGCAGCATTGGACATACCCTGGATACGCAGTATTTT
TRBD2,TRBV6-2/TRBV6-3,TRBJ2-2,-,CASSGLAAVNTGELFF,TGTGCCAGCAGCGGACTAGCGGCTGTGAACACCGGGGAGCTGTTTTTT
TRBD1,TRBV7-2,TRBJ1-2,-,CASSRDRGENYGYTF,TGTGCCAGCAGCCGTGACAGGGGGGAGAACTATGGCTACACCTTC
TRBD1,TRBV28,TRBJ1-6,-,CASSLRTGEGSPLHF,TGTGCCAGCAGTTTAAGGACAGGGGAGGGTTCACCCCTCCACTTT
-,TRBV3-1/TRBV3-2,TRBJ2-1,-,CASSPRQVVQDEQFF,TGTGCCAGCAGCCCCCGACAGGTGGTCCAGGATGAGCAGTTCTTC
-,TRBV6-5,TRBJ2-1,-,CASEGGTSSYNEQFF,TGTGCCAGCGAGGGCGGGACGAGCTCCTACAATGAGCAGTTCTTC
TRBD1,TRBV7-9,TRBJ1-5,-,CASSPQGIESQPQHF,TGTGCCAGCAGCCCACAGGGGATCGAGAGTCAGCCCCAGCATTTT
TRBD1,TRBV27,TRBJ1-1,-,CASSLSGGTNTEAFF,TGTGCCAGCAGTTTATCAGGGGGCACGAACACTGAAGCTTTCTTT
-,TRBV12-3/TRBV12-4,TRBJ1-6,-,CASSFSGNSPLHF,TGTGCCAGCAGTTTCTCAGGGAATTCACCCCTCCACTTT
-,TRBV28,TRBJ2-6,few,CASRRHLSRGRSGANVLTF,TGTGCCAGCAGGCGCCATCTATCCAGGGGTAGATCTGGGGCCAACGTCCTGACTTTC
-,TRBV28,TRBJ2-5,-,CASSPRGGQETQYF,TGTGCCAGCAGTCCTAGGGGGGGCCAAGAGACCCAGTACTTC
TRBD1,TRBV2,TRBJ1-5,many,CASSDRGLGQPQHF,TGTGCCAGCTCGGACAGGGGGCTCGGTCAGCCCCAGCATTTT
TRBD1,TRBV19,TRBJ2-4,-,CASMPTGPLNIQYF,TGTGCCAGTATGCCGACAGGGCCCTTAAACATTCAGTACTTC
TRBD1,TRBV13,TRBJ1-2,-,CASSDSGTGDVLYYGYTF,TGTGCCAGCAGCGACTCCGGGACAGGGGACGTTCTGTACTATGGCTACACCTTC
-,TRBV12-3/TRBV12-4,TRBJ1-4,-,CASSSYEKLFF,TGTGCCAGCAGTTCATATGAAAAACTGTTTTTT
-,TRBV29-1,TRBJ1-4,-,CSVTGANEKLFF,TGCAGCGTTACGGGAGCTAATGAAAAACTGTTTTTT